Following are 21 T cell receptor beta chains from one sample sequenced in a study of cytomegalovirus exposure and HLA in healthy donors. With 60 Vbeta and 13 Jbeta primers, the PCR was carried out. The table came from immunoSEQ multiplex PCR; TCRdb's copy has only in-frame clones and leaves some out. Found here are 150,000 to 200,000 clones, 70% to 85% of them singletons; the top ten hold approximately 1.3%. The specimen sequenced was PBMCs. These receptor sequences come from a man between 18 and 35 years old in good health and CMV-seronegative.

The J gene is TRBJ1-2, the V gene TRBV5-6; no firm D call. This CDR3 region has 11 residues. V was pared by 4 bases and J by 5 bases, with 6 bases between. Germline V gives CDR1 SGHDT, CDR2 YYEEEE. The CDR3 coding sequence is TGTGCCAGCAGCACCGGGTATGGCTACACCTTC. Residues: CASSTGYGYTF.

This chain uses TRBV11-2 with TRBJ2-5, with 12 positions matching TRBD2. Unmatched junction bases numbered 6, after V lost 5 bases and J lost 2 bases. The CDR3 length is 16 residues. CDR1 is SGHAT and CDR2 is FQNNGV in the germline V gene. The CDR3 region is CASSTRTSGIQETQYF. The CDR3 nucleotides read TGTGCCAGCAGCACGAGGACTAGCGGGATTCAAGAGACCCAGTACTTC.

The rearrangement links TRBV19 to TRBJ1-5, with 7 nucleotides matching TRBD1. The CDR3 totals 14 residues. From germline, CDR1 is LNHDA and CDR2 SQIVND (reference sequence). V shed 6 bases and J 7 bases; nucleotides not matched to a gene: 9. CDR3 region: CASRLTGSKQPQHF. CDR3 bases: TGTGCCAGTAGACTGACAGGGTCGAAGCAGCCCCAGCATTTT.

The rearrangement links TRBV14 to TRBJ2-3; TRBD1 aligns across 7 bases. CDR3 length: 15 amino acids. The V and J ends lost 5 bases and 2 bases, in that order; junction bases with no gene match: 7. Germline V gene sequence: CDR1 SGHDN, CDR2 FVKESK. Written as DNA, the CDR3 is TGTGCCAGCAGCGGGGGACAGCAGCCCACAGATACGCAGTATTTT. As protein: CASSGGQQPTDTQYF. Based on the CDR3 plus reference TRBV14 and TRBJ2-3, the full variable domain is EAGVTQFPSHSVIEKGQTVTLRCDPISGHDNLYWYRRVMGKEIKFLLHFVKESKQDESGMPNNRFLAERTGGTYSTLKVQPAELEDSGVYFCASSGGQQPTDTQYFGPGTRLTVL.

The chain is built from TRBV5-1 and TRBJ1-1; a possible D gene is TRBD1 (6 bases). The ends were cut back, 4 bases at V and 3 bases at J, with 10 bases in the middle. The CDR3 is 13 amino acids. The germline V gene has CDR1 SGHRS and CDR2 YFSETQ. The CDR3 DNA sequence: TGCGCCAGCAGCCCCCGACAGGACACTGAAGCTTTCTTT. As protein: CASSPRQDTEAFF.

This clone has more than one count but fewer than ten. This chain uses TRBV6-1 with TRBJ2-2; TRBD1 matches 7 bases. Germline V gene lookup returns CDR1 MNHNS and CDR2 SASEGT. J gave up 5 bases and V 9 bases, and 9 bases lay outside the gene matches. The CDR3 loop spans 14 amino acids. CDR3 sequence reads: CASRQGEETGELFF. CDR3 coding DNA: TGTGCCAGTAGACAGGGTGAAGAAACCGGGGAGCTGTTTTTT.

This clone occurred once. The chain employs TRBV6-5 and TRBJ1-2; 7 nucleotides align to TRBD1. CDR3 length equals 14 residues. Per germline, CDR1 MNHEY and CDR2 SVGAGI. Losses at the gene ends were 6 bases for V and 1 base for J; bases not matched to a gene: 5. The CDR3 DNA follows: TGTGCCAGCAGCGACAGGGCCTATAACTATGGCTACACCTTC. This sequence encodes CASSDRAYNYGYTF.

DNA of the CDR3: TGCGCCAGCAGCTTGGATCGCAGTAGGAGGTTGGGCTACTATGGCTACACCTTC. It translates to CASSLDRSRRLGYYGYTF. V gene TRBV5-1 combines with J gene TRBJ1-2, with no clear D. Trimming stripped 0 bases from V and 3 bases from J, with 21 bases between. The CDR3 runs to 18 residues. CDR1 is SGHRS and CDR2 is YFSETQ in the germline V gene.

V and J are TRBV9 and TRBJ2-3; D is unclear. The CDR3 is 13 amino acids. V was trimmed by 0 bases and J by 2 bases, leaving 4 bases between them. The germline V gene encodes CDR1 SGDLS and CDR2 YYNGEE. CDR3 residues: CASSVANTDTQYF. For the CDR3, the DNA is TGTGCCAGCAGCGTAGCTAACACAGATACGCAGTATTTT.

The J gene is TRBJ2-7, the V gene TRBV4-3; maybe TRBD2 (6 bases). This CDR3 spans 13 amino acids. Germline values: CDR1 LGHNA, CDR2 YSLEER. V lost 1 base and J lost 4, with 8 bases in between. This CDR3 is CASSQGEAYEQYF. In DNA form, the CDR3 reads TGCGCCAGCAGCCAAGGGGAGGCTTACGAGCAGTACTTC.

The chain carries TRBV7-3 and TRBJ2-5, with a weak D call TRBD1 (6 bases). The CDR3 runs to 14 residues. Germline V gene data show CDR1 as SGHTA and CDR2 as FQGTGA. Trimming stripped 0 bases from V and 2 bases from J, with 7 bases between. The DNA of the CDR3 is TGTGCCAGCAGCTTAACAGGGGGTCAAGAGACCCAGTACTTC. Translated, it gives CASSLTGGQETQYF.

The chain recombines TRBV15 with TRBJ1-4; TRBD1 agrees at 8 bases. The CDR3 contains 15 residues. V trimming: 1 base; J trimming: 8 bases; junction bases outside the gene matches: 6. Germline V gene sequence: CDR1 LNHNV, CDR2 YYDKDF (reference sequence). The CDR3 nucleotides are TGTGCCACCAGCAGAGTAGACAGGGGACCAGAAAAACTGTTTTTT. It codes for CATSRVDRGPEKLFF.

This clone showed up just once. V and J are TRBV30 and TRBJ1-5, with D perhaps matching TRBD1 (5 bases). Trimming removed 5 bases at V and 6 bases at J, with 17 bases between. The CDR3 spans 14 residues. Germline CDR1 and CDR2: GTSNPN and SVGIG (reference sequence). CDR3 sequence reads: CAWGSGLVSQPQHF. CDR3 nucleotides: TGTGCCTGGGGGTCAGGGTTGGTTAGTCAGCCCCAGCATTTT.

The chain combines TRBV19 with TRBJ1-1; the match to TRBD1 covers 8 bases. The V segment lost 6 bases and the J segment 2 bases; nucleotides outside the gene matches: 2. CDR3 length: 13 residues. Per germline, CDR1 LNHDA and CDR2 SQIVND (reference sequence). For the CDR3, the DNA is TGTGCCAGTAGAGACAGGGGAAACACTGAAGCTTTCTTT. It yields the protein CASRDRGNTEAFF.

The rearrangement uses TRBV6-5 and TRBJ1-1; D is possibly TRBD1 (5 bases). There are 14 residues in the CDR3. V shed 4 bases and J shed 1 base, with 10 bases lying between them. Germline CDR1 is MNHEY and CDR2 is SVGAGI. The CDR3 is CASSLRGTNTEAFF. The CDR3 DNA reads TGTGCCAGCAGTTTACGGGGGACGAACACTGAAGCTTTCTTT.

This clone has just one count. The rearrangement joins TRBV4-3 to TRBJ2-7, with 12 bases matching TRBD2. The CDR3 is 16 residues long. V trimming: 1 base; J trimming: 6 bases; junction bases outside the gene matches: 7. The germline V gene has CDR1 LGHNA and CDR2 YSLEER. The CDR3 DNA reads TGCGCCAGCAGCCAAGGCCCCGGACTAGCGGGGAGCGAGCAGTACTTC. Amino acids: CASSQGPGLAGSEQYF.

The chain has TRBV7-9 and TRBJ1-1; D not certain. The ends were cut back, 5 bases at V and 6 bases at J, with 13 bases in the middle. From germline, CDR1 is SEHNR and CDR2 FQNEAQ (reference sequence). This CDR3 has 13 residues. The CDR3 DNA follows: TGTGCCAGCAGCCATATGGCCGGGGCTGAAGCTTTCTTT. Translated: CASSHMAGAEAFF.

J is TRBJ1-3 and V is TRBV27; the match to TRBD1 covers 10 bases. CDR1 is MNHEY, CDR2 SMNVEV, per germline (reference sequence). Unmatched junction bases numbered 0, after V lost 3 bases and J lost 4 bases. CDR3 length: 14 residues. CDR3 residues: CASSLGQGGNTIYF. The CDR3 nucleotides read TGTGCCAGCAGTTTGGGACAGGGGGGAAACACCATATATTTT.

This clone was picked up one time. V usage is TRBV6-1 and J usage is TRBJ2-5; D unclear. The CDR3 is 14 amino acids. The germline gives CDR1 MNHNS, CDR2 SASEGT. Trimming took 8 bases from V and 1 from J, leaving 14 bases between them. The CDR3 region is CASGRSQIQETQYF. The CDR3 region has the DNA TGTGCCAGCGGCCGATCCCAAATCCAAGAGACCCAGTACTTC.

This rearrangement joins TRBV30 to TRBJ2-5; possibly TRBD1 for D (5 bases). V lost 2 bases, J lost 4 bases, and 8 bases lay in between. CDR3 length: 12 amino acids. The germline gives CDR1 GTSNPN, CDR2 SVGIG (reference sequence). The CDR3 bases are TGTGCCTGGAGTACGCAGGGAGAGACCCAGTACTTC. It yields the protein CAWSTQGETQYF.

The chain combines TRBV11-2 with TRBJ2-2; 9 positions match TRBD1. This CDR3 is 15 amino acids long. Germline CDR1 and CDR2: SGHAT and FQNNGV. J lost 6 bases, V lost 5 bases, and 7 bases had no gene match. CDR3 amino acids: CASSRQGEVAGELFF. The CDR3 region has the DNA TGTGCCAGCAGCAGACAGGGGGAGGTAGCCGGGGAGCTGTTTTTT.